One and the same sample provided the 9 T cell receptor beta chains below, sequenced in a study of molecular identifiers for immune sequencing clone quantification. One entry per CDR3 protein, called by TCRdb with MiXCR from the PCR reads. The table includes some 9,800 distinct CDR3 sequences, 15% to 20% detected once. Sequenced: naive CD8+ T cells from blood, with Jurkat cell RNA spiked in. The subset here: FACS-sorted CD8+CD4-CCR7+CD45RA+ naive T cells. The source of these receptors is a human donor in good health. Some libraries in this study had Jurkat cell RNA spiked in.

Concerning this clonotype itself: One base away lies a much larger clone, so this may be a sequencing read error. This chain uses TRBV29-1 with TRBJ2-5; 8 bases agree with TRBD1. This CDR3 is built from 12 residues. Germline values: CDR1 SQVTM, CDR2 ANQGSEA. CDR3 region: CRVDRGQETQYF. CDR3 nucleotide sequence: TGCCGCGTAGACAGGGGCCAAGAGACCCAGTACTTC.

There are many counts of this clonotype. J is TRBJ1-1 and V is TRBV6-5; tentative D call: TRBD1 (6 bases). Between the trimmed V and J ends, which lost 6 bases and 4 bases, there was a span of 15 bases. Germline V gene data show CDR1 as MNHEY and CDR2 as SVGAGI. This CDR3 has 14 residues. CDR3 nucleotides: TGTGCCAGCAGCCCCACGGGGGGCGGCACTGAAGCTTTCTTT. The encoded protein is CASSPTGGGTEAFF.

By share, this clonotype counts as medium-sized. This sequence joins TRBV28 and TRBJ1-5; 7 nucleotides match TRBD1. The V and J ends lost 6 bases and 2 bases, in that order; junction bases with no gene match: 7. The CDR3 covers 15 residues. Per the germline V gene, CDR1 is MDHEN and CDR2 is SYDVKM. The CDR3 sequence is CASSLDRVGNQPQHF. Written as DNA, the CDR3 is TGTGCCAGCAGCCTAGACAGGGTCGGCAATCAGCCCCAGCATTTT.

This clonotype is judged medium-sized (0.01 to 0.1%). This chain uses TRBV24-1 with TRBJ2-1; D is unresolved. From germline, CDR1 is KGHDR and CDR2 SFDVKD. CDR3 length equals 11 residues. V was trimmed by 4 bases and J by 4 bases, leaving 1 base between them. DNA of the CDR3: TGTGCCACCAGTGAGTACAATGAGCAGTTCTTC. Residues: CATSEYNEQFF.

This clonotype was detected many times. The chain carries TRBV27 and TRBJ2-3, with D possibly being TRBD2 (5 bases). Trimming shortened V by 5 bases and J by 2 bases, and 17 bases separated the two germline ends. The germline CDR1 and CDR2 sequences are MNHEY and SMNVEV (reference sequence). This CDR3 spans 16 amino acids. CDR3 coding DNA: TGTGCCAGCAGTGTCGGACTCTCCCGGACCACAGATACGCAGTATTTT. Amino acids: CASSVGLSRTTDTQYF.

Concerning this clonotype: A much larger clone differs from this one at a single base, so this may be a read error. The rearrangement uses TRBV7-9 and TRBJ1-4; no definite D call. This CDR3 contains 15 residues. V gave up 1 base and J gave up 4 bases, with 10 bases separating them. Germline V lookup: CDR1 SEHNR, CDR2 FQNEAQ (reference sequence). CDR3 protein: CASSLDSGINEKLFF. The CDR3 DNA reads as TGTGCCAGCAGCTTAGATAGCGGAATTAATGAAAAACTGTTTTTT. The variable domain in full, with the rest retrieved from reference TRBV7-9 and TRBJ1-4, is DTGVSQNPRHKITKRGQNVTFRCDPISEHNRLYWYRQTLGQGPEFLTYFQNEAQLEKSRLLSDRFSAERPKGSFSTLEIQRTEQGDSAMYLCASSLDSGINEKLFFGSGTQLSVL.

This clonotype rates as medium-sized (0.01 to 0.1%). J is TRBJ2-2 and V is TRBV24-1; 7 bases are a match to TRBD1. CDR3 length equals 17 residues. V lost 3 bases, J lost 2 bases, and 8 bases stayed unmatched. From germline, CDR1 is KGHDR and CDR2 SFDVKD. The CDR3 spells CATSDTGTDINTGELFF. Here the CDR3 DNA reads TGTGCCACCAGTGATACAGGGACAGACATCAACACCGGGGAGCTGTTTTTT.

The sample holds a few counts of this clonotype. One junction end does not reproduce the germline sequence, and a read error may be involved. The gene calls are TRBV12-3 or TRBV12-4 and TRBJ2-7; D is unresolved. This CDR3 region has 15 residues. This CDR3 reads CASSLVAGRYYKQYF. Here the CDR3 DNA reads TGTGCCAGCAGTTTAGTGGCAGGACGTTACTACAAGCAGTACTTC.

About this clonotype: One base away lies a much larger clone, so this may be a sequencing read error. The chain carries TRBV5-6 and TRBJ2-3, with 8 bases that match TRBD2. Trimming at V came to 4 bases and at J to 4 bases, leaving 8 bases not matched to a gene. This CDR3 region has 15 residues. The germline V gene encodes CDR1 SGHDT and CDR2 YYEEEE. CDR3 bases: TGTGCCAGCAGCCATAGCGGGATATCCCCAGATACGCAGTATTTT. The encoded protein is CASSHSGISPDTQYF.